What follows describes a single TCR beta chain. The antigen is unknown. This sample was taken from a study of cytomegalovirus exposure and HLA in healthy donors. Study outcomes and limitations: Indistinguishable V segments, including TRBV6-2 and TRBV6-3, were excluded. It was shown in a later analysis that HLA-associated TCR beta chains were more clonally expanded than other, equally common chains.

With 60 Vbeta and 13 Jbeta primers, the PCR was carried out. The method was immunoSEQ multiplex PCR; TCRdb's version includes in-frame clones alone and lacks a portion of them. Of some 250,000 clones listed, about 81% are singletons. The V gene lost 5 bases and the J gene lost 3 bases, with 15 bases spanning the gap. This CDR3 has 14 amino acids. The chain carries TRBV5-3 and TRBJ2-7; the D gene is possibly TRBD2 (6 bases). TRBV5-3 is an ORF; its function is uncertain. The sequence derives from a woman aged 55-75 years in good health and CMV-seropositive. Sequences were obtained from PBMCs. CDR3 coding DNA: TGTGCCAGAAGGAACGCGGGGATGTACTACGAGCAGTACTTC. Translating it yields CARRNAGMYYEQYF.